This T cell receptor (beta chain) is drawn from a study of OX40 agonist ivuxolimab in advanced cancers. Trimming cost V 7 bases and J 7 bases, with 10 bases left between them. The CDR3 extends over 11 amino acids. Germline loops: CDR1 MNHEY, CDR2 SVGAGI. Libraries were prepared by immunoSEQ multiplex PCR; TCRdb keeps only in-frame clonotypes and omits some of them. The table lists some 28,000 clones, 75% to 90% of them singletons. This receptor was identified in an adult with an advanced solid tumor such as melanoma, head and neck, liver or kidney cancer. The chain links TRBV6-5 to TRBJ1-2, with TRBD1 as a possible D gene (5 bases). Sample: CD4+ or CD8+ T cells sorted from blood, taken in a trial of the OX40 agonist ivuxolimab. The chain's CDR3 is CASTNRGGYTF. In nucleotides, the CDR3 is TGTGCCAGCACTAATAGGGGTGGCTACACCTTC.